These 7 T cell receptor beta chains were all obtained from the same sample, sequenced in a study of post-analysis software for immune sequencing data. No antigen has been assigned to these receptors. Every TCR beta cDNA library bore unique molecular identifiers. TCRdb re-called the PCR reads through MiXCR, storing one row per CDR3 protein. The table shows fewer than 850,000 distinct CDR3 sequences, with roughly 27% occurring only once. Regarding the study as a whole: When patients were compared with controls, 4 or 5 TRBV segments were more frequent, TRBV5-6, TRBV5-1 and TRBV20-1 among them.

Material: blood. The receptors derive from a girl aged 5-17 years with multiple sclerosis.

The sample holds a few counts of this clonotype. The V call is TRBV4-1, the J call TRBJ2-3; 7 nucleotides align to TRBD1. V shed 1 base, J shed 2 bases, and the junction held 6 bases outside the gene matches. The CDR3 spans 16 residues. CDR1 and CDR2 from the germline V gene are MGHRA and YSYEKL. DNA of the CDR3: TGCGCCAGCAGCCAAGCCCCCGGGACAGACACAGATACGCAGTATTTT. It translates to CASSQAPGTDTDTQYF.

The J gene is TRBJ2-7, the V gene TRBV18; D is perhaps TRBD1 or TRBD2 (5 bases each). The germline CDR1 and CDR2 sequences are KGHSH and LQKENI. The CDR3 length is 9 residues. With 8 bases removed from V and 6 bases from J, the gap between germline ends came to 5 bases. CDR3 protein: CASGGEQYF. DNA for the CDR3: TGTGCCAGCGGGGGCGAGCAGTACTTC.

In this sample, this clonotype turned up a few times. DNA of the CDR3: TGTGCCAGCAGCTCATGGACTAGCGGGAGTACTGGGGCCAACGTCCTGACTTTC. The encoded protein is CASSSWTSGSTGANVLTF. This chain links TRBV7-8 with TRBJ2-6; 13 bases line up with TRBD2. The germline V gene has CDR1 SGHVS and CDR2 FQNEAQ. This CDR3 has 18 residues. With 4 bases clipped from V and 2 bases from J, the junction kept 5 bases outside the gene matches.

Only a few counts were recorded for this clonotype. This chain uses TRBV9 with TRBJ1-2; no clear D gene. Trimming removed 4 bases at V and 6 bases at J, with 16 bases between. Germline V CDR1 and CDR2: SGDLS, YYNGEE. CDR3 size: 14 residues. CDR3 DNA: TGTGCCAGCAGCCCCGTGGGGTTTTCCCATGGCTACACCTTC. It translates to CASSPVGFSHGYTF. Full variable domain (outside the CDR3, taken from reference TRBV9 and TRBJ1-2): DSGVTQTPKHLITATGQRVTLRCSPRSGDLSVYWYQQSLDQGLQFLIQYYNGEERAKGNILERFSAQQFPDLHSELNLSSLELGDSALYFCASSPVGFSHGYTFGSGTRLTVV.

This clonotype appeared a single time. The chain links TRBV4-1 to TRBJ2-5; TRBD1 matches 10 bases. Trimming cost V 4 bases and J 4 bases; bases outside gene matches: 6. Germline values: CDR1 MGHRA, CDR2 YSYEKL. The CDR3 length is 15 residues. CDR3 in amino acids: CASSPEGTGVETQYF. CDR3 DNA sequence: TGCGCCAGCAGCCCCGAAGGGACAGGGGTAGAGACCCAGTACTTC.

The chain is built from TRBV20-1 and TRBJ1-4; D remains unclear. Trimming cost V 3 bases and J 6 bases, with 8 bases left between them. The germline V gene encodes CDR1 DFQATT and CDR2 SNEGSKA (reference sequence). The CDR3 loop spans 12 amino acids. The CDR3 region is CSASKLDEKLFF. As DNA, the CDR3 is TGCAGTGCTAGTAAACTGGATGAAAAACTGTTTTTT.

This clonotype was observed many times. The chain couples TRBV10-3 to TRBJ2-1; D gene ambiguous. The germline CDR1 and CDR2 sequences are ENHRY and SYGVKD. V was trimmed by 3 bases and J by 7 bases, leaving 10 bases between them. This CDR3 spans 13 amino acids. For the CDR3, the DNA is TGTGCCATCAGTGACCGGATGGAGAATGAGCAGTTCTTC. It translates to CAISDRMENEQFF.